This T cell receptor beta chain emerged from a study of blood T cell repertoires in COVID-19. For the study at large: Material from acute and convalescent COVID-19 was sourced from the United States, Italy and Spain. Sources were T cells, B-cell-depleted T cells, or PBMCs; the material itself was cDNA or gDNA.

Original analysis: Estimated nucleated cell counts came from reference gene primer amplification. Using immunoSEQ multiplex PCR, the repertoire was profiled, and TCRdb retains in-frame clones only, with some absent. Clone size and the V and J calls come from that table; the DNA yielded D and trimming. This sample has 140,000 to 150,000 clones, with 84% found just once. The source is a human donor in a cohort sampled during active COVID-19. The specimen was peripheral blood.

This chain's CDR3 is CASSPSGDNQPQHF. The CDR3 nucleotides read TGTGCCAGCTCACCTTCAGGGGACAATCAGCCCCAGCATTTT. This chain links TRBV18 with TRBJ1-5, with D possibly matching TRBD1 (6 bases). V was pared by 3 bases and J by 3 bases, with 9 bases between. This CDR3 contains 14 residues. The germline V gene has CDR1 KGHSH and CDR2 LQKENI.